This T cell receptor beta chain was documented in a study of OX40 agonist ivuxolimab in advanced cancers. With 0 bases removed from V and 0 bases from J, the gap between germline ends came to 22 bases. The CDR3 is 20 residues long. Germline CDR1 SGDLS, CDR2 YYNGEE. Produced via immunoSEQ multiplex PCR; TCRdb's table is partial and in-frame only. The repertoire holds 50,000 to 55,000 clones, with approximately 80% as singletons. The V gene is TRBV9, the J gene TRBJ2-1; D unclear. The source of this sequence is an adult with an advanced solid tumor such as melanoma, head and neck, liver or kidney cancer. This specimen was CD4+ or CD8+ T cells sorted from blood, taken in a trial of the OX40 agonist ivuxolimab. The CDR3 here is CASSVDRTLATLSSYNEQFF. The CDR3 DNA reads TGTGCCAGCAGCGTAGACCGCACCCTTGCCACTTTAAGCTCCTACAATGAGCAGTTCTTC.